A selection of T cell receptor beta chains follows, all from one sample in a study of memory CD4+ T cells and cytomegalovirus serostatus. TCRdb's table, derived via immunoSEQ multiplex PCR, lists solely in-frame clones and lacks some. This sample has around 49,000 clones, with under 80% found just once. The sample consisted of memory CD4+ T cells from blood. The receptor set was obtained from an adult in good health and CMV-seronegative. CDR3s include the opening cysteine and the closing phenylalanine or tryptophan. The D gene is left open where the match is weak. Clone size is not always given. Where it is, it says once, few, many or a class for expanded clones.

size: NA; J: TRBJ2-7; V: TRBV5-4; D: NA; CDR3: CASSSGARSYEQYF; DNA: TGTGCCAGCAGCTCCGGGGCTAGATCCTACGAGCAGTACTTC
size: NA; J: TRBJ1-5; V: TRBV11-2; D: NA; CDR3: CASSLYAQGEGQPQHF; DNA: TGTGCCAGCAGCTTATATGCCCAGGGAGAGGGGCAGCCCCAGCATTTT
size: NA; J: TRBJ2-1; V: TRBV9; D: TRBD2; CDR3: CASSVKAGGYNEQFF; DNA: TGTGCCAGCAGCGTCAAAGCGGGAGGATACAATGAGCAGTTCTTC
size: NA; J: TRBJ1-5; V: TRBV27; D: NA; CDR3: CASSLSAGAGNQPQHF; DNA: TGTGCCAGCAGTTTATCGGCAGGGGCAGGCAATCAGCCCCAGCATTTT
size: few; J: TRBJ2-7; V: TRBV27; D: TRBD2; CDR3: CASSRLAGKYEQYF; DNA: TGTGCCAGCAGCAGACTAGCGGGAAAATACGAGCAGTACTTC
size: NA; J: TRBJ1-2; V: TRBV4-2; D: TRBD1; CDR3: CASSQDQDREAGYTF; DNA: TGTGCCAGCAGCCAAGATCAGGACAGGGAAGCTGGCTACACCTTC
size: NA; J: TRBJ2-3; V: TRBV5-1; D: TRBD2; CDR3: CATSLAGGTDTQYF; DNA: TGCGCCACCTCCCTAGCGGGAGGCACAGATACGCAGTATTTT
size: NA; J: TRBJ1-2; V: TRBV30; D: NA; CDR3: CAWSVGVKGGYTF; DNA: TGTGCCTGGAGTGTAGGGGTCAAGGGTGGCTACACCTTC
size: NA; J: TRBJ2-1; V: TRBV19; D: TRBD1; CDR3: CASSLRHRGIDNEQFF; DNA: TGTGCCAGTAGTCTTCGACACAGGGGAATCGACAATGAGCAGTTCTTC
size: medium-sized; J: TRBJ2-4; V: TRBV5-4; D: TRBD2; CDR3: CASSPGTSSNIQYF; DNA: TGTGCCAGCAGCCCTGGGACTAGCTCGAACATTCAGTACTTC
size: once; J: TRBJ1-2; V: TRBV7-2; D: NA; CDR3: CASSLRSGPPDGYTF; DNA: TGTGCCAGCAGCTTAAGGTCAGGGCCCCCCGATGGCTACACCTTC
size: once; J: TRBJ2-7; V: TRBV6-5; D: TRBD1; CDR3: CASSSGGAGQYF; DNA: TGTGCCAGCAGTTCAGGGGGCGCGGGGCAGTACTTC
size: NA; J: TRBJ1-4; V: TRBV25-1; D: TRBD1; CDR3: CASSDPGTARIKLFF; DNA: TGTGCCAGCAGTGACCCCGGGACAGCCAGGATAAAACTGTTTTTT
size: NA; J: TRBJ2-5; V: TRBV4-1; D: NA; CDR3: CASSQRGGQQGTQYF; DNA: TGCGCCAGCAGCCAAAGGGGCGGACAGCAAGGGACCCAGTACTTC
size: NA; J: TRBJ2-4; V: TRBV6-1; D: NA; CDR3: CASSDSAIAKNIQYF; DNA: TGTGCCAGCAGTGATAGTGCTATAGCCAAAAACATTCAGTACTTC
size: NA; J: TRBJ2-1; V: TRBV2; D: NA; CDR3: CASSELGYNEQFF; DNA: TGTGCCAGCAGTGAACTAGGATACAATGAGCAGTTCTTC
size: NA; J: TRBJ1-3; V: TRBV28; D: NA; CDR3: CASSLGHLLSGNTIYF; DNA: TGTGCCAGCAGTCTGGGACATCTCCTCTCTGGAAACACCATATATTTT
size: NA; J: TRBJ1-3; V: TRBV6-6; D: NA; CDR3: CASRDSKGSGNTIYF; DNA: TGTGCCAGCAGAGACTCTAAAGGCTCTGGAAACACCATATATTTT
size: NA; J: TRBJ2-1; V: TRBV18; D: TRBD2; CDR3: CASSPPSGRVNEQFF; DNA: TGTGCCAGCTCACCACCTAGCGGGAGAGTCAATGAGCAGTTCTTC
size: NA; J: TRBJ2-3; V: TRBV30; D: NA; CDR3: CAWSGGVATWGGTDTQYF; DNA: TGTGCCTGGAGTGGAGGTGTCGCAACATGGGGAGGCACAGATACGCAGTATTTT
size: NA; J: TRBJ2-2; V: TRBV19; D: TRBD1; CDR3: CASSARDRDTGELFF; DNA: TGTGCCAGTAGTGCCCGGGACAGGGACACCGGGGAGCTGTTTTTT
size: NA; J: TRBJ2-3; V: TRBV28; D: NA; CDR3: CASNGSSTDTQYF; DNA: TGTGCCAGCAACGGGTCTAGCACAGATACGCAGTATTTT
size: few; J: TRBJ1-1; V: TRBV10-2; D: TRBD1; CDR3: CASSGDRGRTEAFF; DNA: TGCGCCAGCAGTGGGGACAGGGGTAGGACTGAAGCTTTCTTT
size: NA; J: TRBJ2-1; V: TRBV27; D: NA; CDR3: CASSLRATPYNEQFF; DNA: TGTGCCAGCAGTTTAAGGGCTACTCCCTACAATGAGCAGTTCTTC
size: once; J: TRBJ2-5; V: TRBV28; D: NA; CDR3: CASGNRGGKTQYF; DNA: TGTGCCAGTGGGAACAGGGGAGGAAAGACCCAGTACTTC
size: few; J: TRBJ2-1; V: TRBV5-4; D: NA; CDR3: CASSLYRSSYNEQFF; DNA: TGTGCCAGCAGCTTGTACCGATCCTCCTACAATGAGCAGTTCTTC
size: NA; J: TRBJ2-1; V: TRBV2; D: TRBD2; CDR3: CASSEREGINEQFF; DNA: TGTGCCAGCAGTGAGCGGGAGGGGATCAATGAGCAGTTCTTC
size: NA; J: TRBJ2-4; V: TRBV18; D: TRBD2; CDR3: CASSLSGSGQNIQYF; DNA: TGTGCCAGCTCACTTAGCGGGAGCGGCCAAAACATTCAGTACTTC
size: few; J: TRBJ1-2; V: TRBV28; D: NA; CDR3: CATDLGWAGTDGYTF; DNA: TGTGCCACCGATCTGGGGTGGGCAGGTACCGATGGCTACACCTTC
size: NA; J: TRBJ1-2; V: TRBV28; D: TRBD1; CDR3: CASTFGDRDNYGYTF; DNA: TGTGCCAGCACCTTTGGGGACAGGGATAACTATGGCTACACCTTC
size: NA; J: TRBJ1-1; V: TRBV5-5; D: TRBD1; CDR3: CASSPGQVNTEAFF; DNA: TGTGCCAGCAGCCCGGGACAGGTGAACACTGAAGCTTTCTTT
size: NA; J: TRBJ1-2; V: TRBV6-1; D: NA; CDR3: CASSEGIGTNYGYTF; DNA: TGTGCCAGCAGTGAAGGTATAGGAACTAACTATGGCTACACCTTC
size: NA; J: TRBJ2-7; V: TRBV25-1; D: TRBD2; CDR3: CASSESTSGSDEQYF; DNA: TGTGCCAGCAGTGAATCGACTAGCGGGAGCGACGAGCAGTACTTC
size: NA; J: TRBJ2-5; V: TRBV4-2; D: TRBD2; CDR3: CASSPGTSGGTQETQYF; DNA: TGTGCCAGCAGCCCTGGGACTAGCGGGGGCACACAAGAGACCCAGTACTTC
size: NA; J: TRBJ2-1; V: TRBV28; D: TRBD2; CDR3: CASSLSAGGPFWLNEQFF; DNA: TGTGCCAGCAGTTTATCTGCGGGAGGGCCGTTTTGGTTGAATGAGCAGTTCTTC
size: NA; J: TRBJ1-3; V: TRBV30; D: NA; CDR3: CAWSRGSGNTIYF; DNA: TGTGCCTGGAGTAGGGGCTCTGGAAACACCATATATTTT
size: medium-sized; J: TRBJ1-1; V: TRBV18; D: NA; CDR3: CASSPQGGGTEAFF; DNA: TGTGCCAGCTCACCACAGGGGGGCGGCACTGAAGCTTTCTTT
size: NA; J: TRBJ1-2; V: TRBV6-5; D: NA; CDR3: CASSYGAGNHYGYTF; DNA: TGTGCCAGCAGTTATGGGGCAGGGAATCACTATGGCTACACCTTC
size: NA; J: TRBJ2-5; V: TRBV15; D: NA; CDR3: CATSRGTGETQYF; DNA: TGTGCCACCAGCAGAGGGACCGGAGAGACCCAGTACTTC
size: NA; J: TRBJ1-6; V: TRBV28; D: NA; CDR3: CASEHGFGSPLHF; DNA: TGTGCCAGCGAGCATGGGTTCGGTTCACCCCTCCACTTT
size: NA; J: TRBJ2-7; V: TRBV28; D: TRBD1; CDR3: CASSSWDRGYEQYF; DNA: TGTGCCAGCAGTTCCTGGGACAGGGGTTACGAGCAGTACTTC
size: NA; J: TRBJ1-5; V: TRBV28; D: TRBD1; CDR3: CATPGTGWNQPQHF; DNA: TGTGCCACCCCGGGGACAGGGTGGAATCAGCCCCAGCATTTT